The rows below give T cell receptor beta chains drawn from one sample of a study of blood T cell repertoires in COVID-19. Measured with immunoSEQ multiplex PCR; TCRdb has only the in-frame clones, and not every one. The sample lists tens of thousands of clones, 70% to 90% occurring once. The sequenced sample was peripheral blood. Receptors were obtained from a man in his 60s with acute or convalescent COVID-19. The CDR3 runs from the conserved cysteine through the conserved F or W. A D gene is named only where the DNA matches it firmly. Clone size appears in some rows only: once, few, many, or a class for an expanded clone.

size,J,V,D,DNA,CDR3
NA,TRBJ1-4,TRBV19,NA,TGTGCCAGCTCCCCAACTAATGAAAAACTGTTTTTT,CASSPTNEKLFF
NA,TRBJ1-1,TRBV4-3,NA,TGCGCCAGCAGCCAGGGCCCCTGGGACACTGAAGCTTTCTTT,CASSQGPWDTEAFF
NA,TRBJ1-1,TRBV19,NA,TGTGCCAGTAGTATCGGACAGATGAACACTGAAGCTTTCTTT,CASSIGQMNTEAFF
NA,TRBJ2-4,TRBV4-3,TRBD2,TGCGCCAGCAGCCAAGAAGGCGGCGGGGGCAAAAACATTCAGTACTTC,CASSQEGGGGKNIQYF
NA,TRBJ2-1,TRBV7-8,NA,TGTGCCAGCAGCTTGGGCACCTACAATGAGCAATTCTTC,CASSLGTYNEQFF
NA,TRBJ1-2,TRBV9,TRBD1,TGTGCCAGCAGCGCCCCGGGACAGGGGAACGCTAACTATGGCTACACCTTC,CASSAPGQGNANYGYTF
NA,TRBJ2-2,TRBV30,TRBD2,TGTGCCCGGACCGGGCTAGCGGGGGACATGAACACCGGGGAGCTGTTTTTT,CARTGLAGDMNTGELFF
once,TRBJ2-2,TRBV5-1,TRBD2,TGCGCCAGTTCTAGCGGGGGAGGTACCGGGGAGCTGTTTTTT,CASSSGGGTGELFF
NA,TRBJ1-1,TRBV12-5,NA,TGTGCTAGTGGTTTGGCCCCTTTAGAAGCTTTCTTT,CASGLAPLEAFF
NA,TRBJ1-1,TRBV5-4,NA,TGTGCCAGCAGCTACGACAGGTACACTGAAGCTTTCTTT,CASSYDRYTEAFF
NA,TRBJ1-2,TRBV28,NA,TGTGCCAGCAGTTCCCGTAGAGGGGGTGGCTACACCTTC,CASSSRRGGGYTF
few,TRBJ1-5,TRBV30,NA,TGTGCCTGGAGTTCGACAGGACAGTGGTCCCAGCATTTT,CAWSSTGQWSQHF
NA,TRBJ1-3,TRBV7-9,NA,TGTGCCAGCAGCTTAAGAGCAGGCTACACCATATATTTT,CASSLRAGYTIYF
NA,TRBJ1-4,TRBV25-1,TRBD1,TGTGCCAGCAGTGCGATCTCGACAGGGGGCCGAGAAAAACTGTTTTTT,CASSAISTGGREKLFF
NA,TRBJ1-5,TRBV3-1/TRBV3-2,TRBD1,TGTGCCAGCAGCGGGGGACAGGGTGGTCAGCCCCAGCATTTT,CASSGGQGGQPQHF
NA,TRBJ1-3,TRBV6-1,NA,TGTGCCAGCAGTGATCTCGCCGGTGGAAACACCATATATTTT,CASSDLAGGNTIYF
once,TRBJ2-7,TRBV2,TRBD1,TGTGCCAGCAGTGGACAGGGGCGGGAATACGAGCAGTACTTC,CASSGQGREYEQYF
NA,TRBJ1-1,TRBV15,NA,TGTGCCACCAGCAGAGATCCAGGGTCGCCTGAAGCTTTCTTT,CATSRDPGSPEAFF
NA,TRBJ2-5,TRBV11-2,TRBD2,TGTGCCAGCAGCTTAAGGGTAGCGGGGGGGCGACAAGAGACCCAGTACTTC,CASSLRVAGGRQETQYF
NA,TRBJ1-2,TRBV9,NA,TGTGCCAGCAGCCCCACACATAACTATGGCTACACCTTC,CASSPTHNYGYTF
few,TRBJ1-5,TRBV19,NA,TGTGCCAGTAGTCTGAAACCGACAGGTCATAGCAATCAGCCCCAGCATTTT,CASSLKPTGHSNQPQHF
NA,TRBJ2-7,TRBV2,TRBD2,TGTGCCAGCAGGGAAGGGACTAGCGGGGGCCCTCGGTGGCAGTACTTC,CASREGTSGGPRWQYF
NA,TRBJ2-2,TRBV2,NA,TGTGCCAGCAGTCTGGACAGAGGCACCGGGGAGCTGTTTTTT,CASSLDRGTGELFF
NA,TRBJ1-3,TRBV6-5,TRBD1,TGTGCCAGCAGTTACGGGACAGGGAGCTCTGGAAACACCATATATTTT,CASSYGTGSSGNTIYF
NA,TRBJ1-2,TRBV6-2/TRBV6-3,NA,TGTGCCAGCAGTTCCCGGGGGTCCAGTGTTAACTATGGCTACACCTTC,CASSSRGSSVNYGYTF
NA,TRBJ1-3,TRBV4-1,NA,TGCGCCAGCAGCCAAGAAGCCACGAGCTCTGGAAACACCATATATTTT,CASSQEATSSGNTIYF
NA,TRBJ1-5,TRBV7-4,TRBD1,TGTGCCAGCAGCTTAGACCAGGGGGAGGAAAACAATCAGCCCCAGCATTTT,CASSLDQGEENNQPQHF
NA,TRBJ2-5,TRBV29-1,NA,TGCAGCGTCCACCCGGACAGCCAAGAGACCCAGTACTTC,CSVHPDSQETQYF
NA,TRBJ2-2,TRBV7-8,NA,TGTGCCAGCAGCTTCGGGCGGGGCAACACCGGGGAGCTGTTTTTT,CASSFGRGNTGELFF
once,TRBJ1-4,TRBV19,TRBD1,TGTGCCAGTAGTAGAGACAGGGTGAGCGAAAAACTGTTTTTT,CASSRDRVSEKLFF
once,TRBJ1-2,TRBV6-5,TRBD1,TGTGCCAGCAATAGGGGACAGGGGGCTGTGAGCGGCTACACCTTC,CASNRGQGAVSGYTF
NA,TRBJ1-1,TRBV18,NA,TGTGCCAGCTCACCACCATCTTCCCCGAACACTGAAGCTTTCTTT,CASSPPSSPNTEAFF
NA,TRBJ1-3,TRBV14,NA,TGTGCCAGCAGCCAAGGGAGGCCTTACTCTGGAAACACCATATATTTT,CASSQGRPYSGNTIYF
NA,TRBJ1-4,TRBV7-8,NA,TGTGCCAGCAGCCGCGCCCGGAACTGGCGGAATGAAAAACTGTTTTTT,CASSRARNWRNEKLFF
NA,TRBJ2-7,TRBV12-2,NA,TGTGCAAGTCGCCCCATGGAAACAGGGAGATTCGAGCAGTACTTC,CASRPMETGRFEQYF
NA,TRBJ2-5,TRBV7-6,TRBD2,TGTGCCAGCAGCTTGGGCGGGGGGGCCTTGGAGACCCAGTACTTC,CASSLGGGALETQYF
NA,TRBJ1-5,TRBV19,NA,TGTGCCAGTAGTATAGGGAGGGAAAGAGTTCATTTT,CASSIGRERVHF
NA,TRBJ1-1,TRBV19,NA,TGTGCCAGCACTGGCCCGGGAAGGAACACTGAAGCTTTCTTT,CASTGPGRNTEAFF
once,TRBJ1-1,TRBV25-1,NA,TGTGCCAGCAGGGGACTTACGAACACTGAAGCTTTCTTT,CASRGLTNTEAFF
NA,TRBJ2-7,TRBV5-1,NA,TGCGCCAGCAGCTTGAAAGCCCAAGGTGGACACTACGAGCAGTACTTC,CASSLKAQGGHYEQYF
NA,TRBJ2-2,TRBV5-1,NA,TGCGCCAGCAGCTTGGTAGCGAGCGGGCCGGGACACACCGGGGAGCTGTTTTTT,CASSLVASGPGHTGELFF
NA,TRBJ1-5,TRBV7-6,NA,TGTGCCAGCAGCTTAGCGAGGGATCAGCCCCAGCATTTT,CASSLARDQPQHF
NA,TRBJ1-6,TRBV6-5,TRBD1,TGTGCCAGCTCCTGGGGGACAGGGGGGAATTCACCCCTCCACTTT,CASSWGTGGNSPLHF
NA,TRBJ1-5,TRBV27,NA,TGTGCCAGCAGTTTAGGGCAGTGGCAGGGAAGCAATCAGCCCCAGCATTTT,CASSLGQWQGSNQPQHF
NA,TRBJ1-2,TRBV4-2,TRBD1,TGTGCCAGCAGCCAAAGATCACAGGGGGCGACTAACTATGGCTACACCTTC,CASSQRSQGATNYGYTF
NA,TRBJ2-6,TRBV7-8,NA,TGTGCCAGCAGCCCCTCTACTGGGGCCAACGTCCTGACTTTC,CASSPSTGANVLTF
NA,TRBJ1-2,TRBV6-1,TRBD1,TGTGCCAGCAGTGATGTACGGACAGGGCGCTCATTATCCTATGGCTACACCTTC,CASSDVRTGRSLSYGYTF
NA,TRBJ2-1,TRBV7-6,TRBD1,TGTGCCAGCAGCTCCGGACAGGGGGCAAATGAGCAGTTCTTC,CASSSGQGANEQFF
NA,TRBJ2-2,TRBV7-8,NA,TGTGCCAGCAGCTTAGCCCCCGGGTCGGTCACCGGGGAGCTGTTTTTT,CASSLAPGSVTGELFF